The 3 T cell receptor beta chains below were found in one sample sequenced in a study of T-cell reconstitution after alpha-beta-depleted transplantation in children. Unique molecular identifiers were incorporated when the TCRbeta library was constructed. Via MiXCR, TCRdb re-called the PCR reads, giving one row per CDR3 protein. The sample carries roughly 500,000 distinct CDR3 sequences, roughly 33% recorded once. The input for sequencing was PBMCs from the stem cell graft donor, taken from the stem cell graft. These receptors were taken from a human donor who donated a stem cell graft to a child with aplastic anemia.

The chain employs TRBV20-1 and TRBJ2-1; the match to TRBD2 covers 11 bases. CDR1 and CDR2 (germline): DFQATT, SNEGSKA (reference sequence). The J segment lost 4 bases and the V segment lost 6 bases, leaving 8 bases of the junction unmatched. This CDR3 region has 15 residues. This CDR3 is CSAARSGRGYNEQFF. DNA of the CDR3: TGCAGTGCCGCACGTAGCGGGAGGGGGTACAATGAGCAGTTCTTC.

DNA for the CDR3: TGTGCCAGCTCACCATCAGGGTCTCTAAGCACAGATACGCAGTATTTT. Residues: CASSPSGSLSTDTQYF. The chain has TRBV18 and TRBJ2-3, with a weak D call TRBD1 (5 bases). The CDR3 is 16 residues long. The V gene's germline CDR1 is KGHSH and CDR2 LQKENI. The ends were cut back, 2 bases at V and 0 bases at J, with 12 bases in the middle.

The V and J genes are TRBV19 and TRBJ2-1; 9 nucleotides match TRBD1. Germline CDR1 LNHDA, CDR2 SQIVND (reference sequence). V shed 3 bases and J 4 bases; nucleotides not matched to a gene: 1. This CDR3 is 14 amino acids long. This CDR3 reads CASSMDRGYNEQFF. The DNA for the CDR3 is TGTGCCAGTAGTATGGACAGGGGTTACAATGAGCAGTTCTTC.